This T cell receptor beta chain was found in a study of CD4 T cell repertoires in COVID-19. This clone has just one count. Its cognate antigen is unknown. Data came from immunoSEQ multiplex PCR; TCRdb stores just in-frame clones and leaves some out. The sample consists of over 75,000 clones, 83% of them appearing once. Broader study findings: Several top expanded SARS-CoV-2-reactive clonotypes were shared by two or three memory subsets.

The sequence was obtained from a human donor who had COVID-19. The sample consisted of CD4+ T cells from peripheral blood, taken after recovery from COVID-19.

The CDR3 DNA reads TGTGCCAGCAGCTTTCGGGGTAACAAAGGGGTTGAAGCTTTCTTT. Translated: CASSFRGNKGVEAFF. The V and J genes are TRBV7-9 and TRBJ1-1; D may be TRBD1 (5 bases). The germline V gene encodes CDR1 SEHNR and CDR2 FQNEAQ (reference sequence). The length of the CDR3 is 15 residues. The germline V and J ends were trimmed by 3 bases and 7 bases, with 18 bases remaining between them. The whole variable domain, filled in from reference TRBV7-9 and TRBJ1-1, reads DTGVSQNPRHKITKRGQNVTFRCDPISEHNRLYWYRQTLGQGPEFLTYFQNEAQLEKSRLLSDRFSAERPKGSFSTLEIQRTEQGDSAMYLCASSFRGNKGVEAFFGQGTRLTVV.